This T cell receptor beta chain came from a study of CD8+CD57+ T cells in acquired aplastic anemia. Findings and caveats of the study: Patients and controls turned out to have approximately 29 CD8+ CDR3 sequences in common.

To note about this clonotype: What it binds is unknown.

By flow cytometry, patients selected for sequencing had shown an expansion of CD8+CD57+ cells. Profiling that covered TCR beta VDJ and CDR3 relied on genomic DNA as its template. TCRdb reprocessed the reads via MiXCR and lists one record per CDR3 protein. The data show 450,000 to 550,000 distinct CDR3 sequences, with under 40% seen just once and roughly 0.8% held by the top ten. CDR1 and CDR2 (germline): SGHTA, FQGNSA. Trimming stripped 1 base from V and 2 bases from J, with 11 bases between. The CDR3 is 15 residues long. The chain links TRBV7-2 to TRBJ1-1; D unclear. The TCR sequence derives from a human donor with aplastic anemia. Input material: sorted CD4+, CD8+, or CD8+CD57+ T cells (not recorded which) from PBMCs. The CDR3 loop reads CASSLVFSANTEAFF. DNA for the CDR3: TGTGCCAGCAGCTTAGTATTCTCGGCTAACACTGAAGCTTTCTTT.